This TCR beta chain is drawn from a study of response to subunit inactivated influenza vaccine. Overall study results and limits: The authors suggested that every seasonal influenza vaccination recruits few new T cells.

One entry per CDR3 protein, called by TCRdb with MiXCR from the RT-PCR reads. The sample yields approximately 530,000 distinct CDR3 sequences, 6% to 9% seen once. This clonotype was counted a few times. Its antigen is undetermined. The sample here was PBMCs from blood, taken about 23 months after vaccination. This receptor was identified in a man aged 45 to 75 who received an inactivated influenza vaccine.

CDR3 nucleotide sequence: TGTGCCAGCAGTTACTTCGGCGGCACTGAAGCTTTCTTT. It translates to CASSYFGGTEAFF. V and J are TRBV6-5 and TRBJ1-1, with unresolved D. Per germline, CDR1 MNHEY and CDR2 SVGAGI. Trimming stripped 1 base from V and 4 bases from J, with 7 bases between. The CDR3 covers 13 residues.